The entry that follows covers one T cell receptor beta chain sequence. Its target is not known. The sample belongs to a study of cytomegalovirus exposure and HLA in healthy donors. Study observations and caveats: Some TCR beta chains (about 180 of them) were listed as cytomegalovirus-associated.

Researchers ran the PCR with 60 Vbeta and 13 Jbeta primers. The repertoire was sequenced with immunoSEQ multiplex PCR; TCRdb's copy has only in-frame clones and lacks some. This table has 160,000 or so clones, roughly 89% appearing once. Sequencing input: PBMCs. This TCR was recovered from a woman in her thirties in good health and CMV-seronegative.

The CDR3 nucleotides are TGCGCCAGCAGCCAAGCGAGGGGGCGCGAGGGCTACACCTTC. Protein: CASSQARGREGYTF. The chain links TRBV4-1 to TRBJ1-2; 7 positions match TRBD1. The J segment lost 8 bases and the V segment lost 1 base, leaving 7 bases of the junction unmatched. This CDR3 has 14 residues. Germline CDR1 MGHRA, CDR2 YSYEKL.